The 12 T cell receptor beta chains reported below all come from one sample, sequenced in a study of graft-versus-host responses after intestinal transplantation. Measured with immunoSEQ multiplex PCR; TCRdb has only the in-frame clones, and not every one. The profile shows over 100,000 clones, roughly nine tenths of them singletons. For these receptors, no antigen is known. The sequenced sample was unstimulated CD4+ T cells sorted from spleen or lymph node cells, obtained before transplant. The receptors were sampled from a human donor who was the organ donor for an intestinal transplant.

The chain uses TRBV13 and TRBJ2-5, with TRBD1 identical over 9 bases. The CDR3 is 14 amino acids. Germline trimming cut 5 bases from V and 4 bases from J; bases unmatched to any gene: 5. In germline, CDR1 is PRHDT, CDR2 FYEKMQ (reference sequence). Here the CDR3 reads CASSNRQGVETQYF. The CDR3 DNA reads TGTGCCAGCAGCAATAGACAGGGGGTAGAGACCCAGTACTTC.

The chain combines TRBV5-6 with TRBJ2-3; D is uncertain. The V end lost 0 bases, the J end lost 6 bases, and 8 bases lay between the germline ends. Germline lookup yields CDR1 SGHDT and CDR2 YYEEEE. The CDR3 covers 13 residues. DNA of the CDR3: TGTGCCAGCAGCTTGGTTGGCAGGGATACGCAGTATTTT. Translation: CASSLVGRDTQYF.

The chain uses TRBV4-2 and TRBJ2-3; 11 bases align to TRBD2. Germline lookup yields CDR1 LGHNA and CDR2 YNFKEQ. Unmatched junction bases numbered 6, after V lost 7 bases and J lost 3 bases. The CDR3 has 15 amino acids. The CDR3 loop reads CASTLAGGSTDTQYF. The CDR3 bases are TGTGCCAGCACCCTAGCGGGAGGTTCTACAGATACGCAGTATTTT.

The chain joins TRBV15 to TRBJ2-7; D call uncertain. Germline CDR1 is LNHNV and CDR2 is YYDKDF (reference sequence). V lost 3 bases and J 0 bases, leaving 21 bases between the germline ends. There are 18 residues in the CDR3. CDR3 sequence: CATSRFPNPRLSSYEQYF. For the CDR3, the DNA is TGTGCCACCAGCAGGTTCCCCAATCCTCGCCTTAGCTCCTACGAGCAGTACTTC. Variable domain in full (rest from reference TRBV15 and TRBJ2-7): DAMVIQNPRYQVTQFGKPVTLSCSQTLNHNVMYWYQQKSSQAPKLLFHYYDKDFNNEADTPDNFQSRRPNTSFCFLDIRSPGLGDTAMYLCATSRFPNPRLSSYEQYFGPGTRLTVT.

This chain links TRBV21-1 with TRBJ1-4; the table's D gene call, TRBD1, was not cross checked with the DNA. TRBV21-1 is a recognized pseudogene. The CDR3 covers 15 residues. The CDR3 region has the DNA TGTGCCAGCAGCAAAGGGACAGGGGCGAATGAAAAACTGTTTTTT. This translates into CASSKGTGANEKLFF.

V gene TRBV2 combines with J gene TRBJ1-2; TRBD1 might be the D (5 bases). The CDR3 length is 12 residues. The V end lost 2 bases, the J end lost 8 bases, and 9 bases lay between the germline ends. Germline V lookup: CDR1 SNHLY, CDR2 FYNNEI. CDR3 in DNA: TGTGCCAGCAGTGAACGGCAGGGAGGCTACACCTTC. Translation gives CASSERQGGYTF.

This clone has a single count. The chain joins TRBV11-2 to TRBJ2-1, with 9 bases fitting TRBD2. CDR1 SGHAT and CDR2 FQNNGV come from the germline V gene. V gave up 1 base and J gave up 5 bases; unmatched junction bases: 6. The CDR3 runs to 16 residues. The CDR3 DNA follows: TGTGCCAGCAGCTTAGGGGCGGGAGGGATAAACAATGAGCAGTTCTTC. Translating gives CASSLGAGGINNEQFF.

The CDR3 reads CASRGTAGNTIYF. In nucleotides, the CDR3 is TGTGCCAGCAGGGGGACAGCTGGAAACACCATATATTTT. V is TRBV2 and J is TRBJ1-3; 7 bases map to TRBD1. Germline-derived CDR1 and CDR2 are SNHLY and FYNNEI. The CDR3 length is 13 residues. V lost 6 bases and J lost 2; bases outside the gene matches: 1.

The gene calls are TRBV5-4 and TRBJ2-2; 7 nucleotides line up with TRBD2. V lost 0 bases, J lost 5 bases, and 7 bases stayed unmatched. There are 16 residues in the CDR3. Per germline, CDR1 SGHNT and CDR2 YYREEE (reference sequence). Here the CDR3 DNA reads TGTGCCAGCAGCTTGGCGGGGGGAGTCGGGACCGGGGAGCTGTTTTTT. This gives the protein CASSLAGGVGTGELFF.

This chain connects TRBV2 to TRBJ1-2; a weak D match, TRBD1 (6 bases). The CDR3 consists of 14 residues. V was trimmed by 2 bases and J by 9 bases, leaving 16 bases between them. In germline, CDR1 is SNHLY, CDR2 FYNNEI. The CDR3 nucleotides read TGTGCCAGCAGTGAACAGAGGACAGCGATCCGCTACACCTTC. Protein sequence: CASSEQRTAIRYTF.

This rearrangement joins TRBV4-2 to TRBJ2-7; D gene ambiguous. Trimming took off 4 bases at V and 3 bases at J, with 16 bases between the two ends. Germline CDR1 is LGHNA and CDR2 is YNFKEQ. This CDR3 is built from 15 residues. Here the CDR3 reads CASSPSSLVYYEQYF. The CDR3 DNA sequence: TGTGCCAGCAGCCCCTCTTCACTCGTTTACTACGAGCAGTACTTC.

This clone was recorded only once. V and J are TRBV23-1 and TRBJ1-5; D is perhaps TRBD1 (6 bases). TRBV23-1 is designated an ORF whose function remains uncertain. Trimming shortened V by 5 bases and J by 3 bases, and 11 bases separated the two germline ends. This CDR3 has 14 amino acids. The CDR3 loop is CASSGGGPNQPQHF. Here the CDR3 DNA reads TGCGCCAGCAGTGGGGGGGGCCCCAATCAGCCCCAGCATTTT.